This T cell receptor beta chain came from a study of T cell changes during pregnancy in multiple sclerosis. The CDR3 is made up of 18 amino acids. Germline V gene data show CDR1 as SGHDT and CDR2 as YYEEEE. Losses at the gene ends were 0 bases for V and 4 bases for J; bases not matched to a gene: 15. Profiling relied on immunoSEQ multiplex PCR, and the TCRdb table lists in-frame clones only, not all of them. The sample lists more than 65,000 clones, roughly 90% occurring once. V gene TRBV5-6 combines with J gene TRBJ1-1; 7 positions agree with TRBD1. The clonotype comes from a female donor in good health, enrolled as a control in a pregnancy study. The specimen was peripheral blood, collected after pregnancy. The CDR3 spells CASSLAAGGLGYGTEAFF. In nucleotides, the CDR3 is TGTGCCAGCAGCTTGGCGGCAGGGGGGTTGGGTTATGGCACTGAAGCTTTCTTT.